The sequence of this T cell receptor (beta chain) was determined in a study of chemoradiotherapy in HPV16-positive cancers. CDR3 length: 14 residues. After removal of 3 bases from V and 5 bases from J, the junction contained 3 bases not matched to a gene. Per the germline V gene, CDR1 is KGHSH and CDR2 is LQKENI. Generated by immunoSEQ multiplex PCR, the TCRdb table keeps only in-frame clones and is missing some. In the table there are approximately 50,000 clones, around nine tenths of which are singletons. Findings and caveats of the study: HPV-responsive T-cell expansion during chemoradiotherapy was linked to improved recurrence-free survival in HPV16-positive patients.

Comment on this clone: The antigen is unknown.

Over chemoradiotherapy, repertoires were sampled more than once. The sequenced sample was blood, obtained from a patient who underwent chemoradiotherapy. V usage is TRBV18 and J usage is TRBJ2-2; 7 bases line up with TRBD1. The TCR originated in a human donor with HPV-associated anogenital cancer. As DNA, the CDR3 is TGTGCCAGCTCACCGCCAGGGGGAACCGGGGAGCTGTTTTTT. It codes for CASSPPGGTGELFF.